A selection of T cell receptor beta chains follows, all from one sample in a study of T cell responses to AZD1222 COVID-19 vaccine. Generated by immunoSEQ multiplex PCR, the TCRdb table keeps only in-frame clones and is missing some. This sample has more than 150,000 clones, with about nine tenths found just once. The input for sequencing was peripheral blood, taken 28 days after the second AZD1222 dose. These receptors came from an adult who received the AZD1222 COVID-19 vaccine. Both conserved end residues are part of each CDR3. Fields, in order: J gene, clone size, V gene, D gene, CDR3 DNA, CDR3 protein. A D gene is named only where the DNA matches it firmly. Size is stated for part of the rows, as once, few or many counts, or as a class when the clone is expanded.

>TRBJ2-1|NA|TRBV5-1|TRBD1
TGCGCCAGCCGGGGACAGGGAAGCTCCTACAATGAGCAGTTCTTC
CASRGQGSSYNEQFF
>TRBJ2-2|NA|TRBV5-1|TRBD2
TGCGCCAGCAGCGGGGGACTAGTAAACACCGGGGAGCTGTTTTTT
CASSGGLVNTGELFF
>TRBJ1-2|NA|TRBV28|NA
TGTGCCAGCAGTTTACCGCCGCTTGGGGGCACTAACTATGGCTACACCTTC
CASSLPPLGGTNYGYTF
>TRBJ1-2|NA|TRBV24-1|NA
TGTGCCACCAGTGATTTGACGGCAAACTATGGCTACACCTTC
CATSDLTANYGYTF
>TRBJ1-3|NA|TRBV5-4|NA
TGTGCCAGCAGCTTGGTGGGCACAGGTTCTGGAAACACCATATATTTT
CASSLVGTGSGNTIYF
>TRBJ1-1|NA|TRBV4-1|NA
TGCGCCAGCAGCCAAAGGGACCTCCTTGAAGCTTTCTTT
CASSQRDLLEAFF
>TRBJ2-7|NA|TRBV11-2|NA
TGTGCCAGCAGCTTCCCCGGATCGTTTCAGCAGTACTTC
CASSFPGSFQQYF
>TRBJ2-1|NA|TRBV11-3|NA
TGTGCCAGCAGCTTAGAAGCTAGTGAGCAGTTCTTC
CASSLEASEQFF
>TRBJ1-1|NA|TRBV29-1|NA
TGCAGCGTTGTCGATTTCGAGCAGAAGGACACTGAAGCTTTCTTT
CSVVDFEQKDTEAFF
>TRBJ2-3|NA|TRBV4-2|NA
TGTGCCAGCAGCCAATGGGCCGCCACAGATACGCAGTATTTT
CASSQWAATDTQYF
>TRBJ2-5|NA|TRBV11-3|TRBD2
TGTGCCAGCGCGCGGGGGCGGGAGGGCCAAAAGACCCAGTACTTC
CASARGREGQKTQYF
>TRBJ1-2|NA|TRBV27|NA
TGTGCCAGCAGTTTTCGGGCAGGGAAGATCCCTAACTATGGCTACACCTTC
CASSFRAGKIPNYGYTF
>TRBJ2-1|NA|TRBV7-3|NA
TGTGCCAGCAGCTTAACGGATCGGGGCGGATACAATGAGCAGTTCTTC
CASSLTDRGGYNEQFF
>TRBJ2-5|NA|TRBV6-6|TRBD1
TGTGCCAGCTGGACAGGGGAGCGAGAGACCCAGTACTTC
CASWTGERETQYF
>TRBJ1-1|NA|TRBV19|NA
TGTGCCAGTAGTAAGGGAATTGTCACTGAAGCTTTCTTT
CASSKGIVTEAFF
>TRBJ2-7|NA|TRBV27|TRBD2
TGTGCCAGCAGTAGCACCCTAGCGGGAGAAGTGAGGGCCTACGAGCAGTACTTC
CASSSTLAGEVRAYEQYF
>TRBJ1-5|NA|TRBV28|NA
TGTGCCAGCCTCAGGGTTGGACAGCCCCAGCATTTT
CASLRVGQPQHF
>TRBJ2-7|few|TRBV6-1|NA
TGTGCCAGCAGTGAGGTAGCGGATTACTTTTCCTCCTACGAGCAGTACTTC
CASSEVADYFSSYEQYF
>TRBJ2-1|NA|TRBV28|NA
TGTGCCAGCAGCCCTGGGACGGACAAGTGGCAGTTCTTC
CASSPGTDKWQFF
>TRBJ2-1|NA|TRBV3-1/TRBV3-2|NA
TGTGCCAGCAGCGTCGGCGTCGATGAGCAGTTCTTC
CASSVGVDEQFF
>TRBJ1-4|NA|TRBV5-6|NA
TGTGCCAGCAGCCGGAACAGCCCTGAAAAACTGTTTTTT
CASSRNSPEKLFF
>TRBJ1-4|once|TRBV7-2|NA
TGTGCCAGCAGCCCAGTGGGACACCCCGCAACTAATGAAAAACTGTTTTTT
CASSPVGHPATNEKLFF
>TRBJ1-5|few|TRBV12-5|NA
TGTGCTAGTCATACCGGGGACAGCAATCAGCCCCAGCATTTT
CASHTGDSNQPQHF
>TRBJ2-7|NA|TRBV18|NA
TGTGCCAGCTCACCGTCCGCCCCCAACGAGCAGTACTTC
CASSPSAPNEQYF
>TRBJ2-7|NA|TRBV5-5|TRBD1
TGTGCCAGCAGCCCCCAGGGACAGAGCTCCTACGAGCAGTACTTC
CASSPQGQSSYEQYF
>TRBJ2-5|NA|TRBV7-9|TRBD2
TGTGCCAGCAGCTTACTAGCGGGAGTGGGGGAGACCCAGTACTTC
CASSLLAGVGETQYF
>TRBJ2-1|NA|TRBV9|TRBD2
TGTGCCAGCAGCGTCGGAGCGGGGGTGTACAATGAGCAGTTCTTC
CASSVGAGVYNEQFF
>TRBJ1-1|NA|TRBV6-4|NA
TGTGCCAGCAGTGACTCGAGATATGCCAGGGGAGCTTTCTTT
CASSDSRYARGAFF
>TRBJ2-6|NA|TRBV2|NA
TGTGCCAGCAGCAAGACAGCCAGCTCTGGGGCCAACGTCCTGACTTTC
CASSKTASSGANVLTF
>TRBJ1-3|NA|TRBV4-1|NA
TGCGCCAGCAGCCAAGAAGGTCCACCGTCCCCAAACACCATATATTTT
CASSQEGPPSPNTIYF
>TRBJ2-3|once|TRBV5-1|NA
TGCGCCAGCAGCTTGGGGACACCCAGCACAGATACGCAGTATTTT
CASSLGTPSTDTQYF
>TRBJ2-4|NA|TRBV2|TRBD2
TGTGCCAGCAGTGAAGGGTCTAGCGGGAGTCCCAAAAACATTCAGTACTTC
CASSEGSSGSPKNIQYF
>TRBJ2-2|NA|TRBV10-1|TRBD1
TGCGCCAGCAGCATTACCCGACAGGGGTCCGGGGAGCTGTTTTTT
CASSITRQGSGELFF
>TRBJ2-1|NA|TRBV29-1|TRBD2
TGCAGCGTTGAAGATGAGAAGCGGGGGTACAATGAGCAGTTCTTC
CSVEDEKRGYNEQFF
>TRBJ1-3|NA|TRBV14|NA
TGTGCCAGCAGCCAAGAGGTCTCAGGAAACACCATATATTTT
CASSQEVSGNTIYF
>TRBJ2-5|NA|TRBV6-5|TRBD2
TGTGCCAGCAGTATCGTACTAGCGGACCAAGAGACCCAGTACTTC
CASSIVLADQETQYF
>TRBJ2-7|NA|TRBV7-9|NA
TGTGCCAGCAGCCCCTCCGGCCTCGCCTACGAGCAGTACTTC
CASSPSGLAYEQYF
>TRBJ2-2|NA|TRBV27|NA
TGTGCCAGCAGTGCCGTCCAGGGTTTTGGGAACACCGGGGAGCTGTTTTTT
CASSAVQGFGNTGELFF
>TRBJ1-2|NA|TRBV4-1|TRBD1
TGCGCCAGCAGCCAAGTCGGACAGGGATATGGCTACACCTTC
CASSQVGQGYGYTF
>TRBJ1-4|NA|TRBV3-1/TRBV3-2|NA
TGTGCCAGCAGCCACCGGACCGCAGAAAAACTGTTTTTT
CASSHRTAEKLFF
>TRBJ2-2|NA|TRBV2|NA
TGTGCCAGCAGGGGGACTCCCACCGGGGAGCTGTTTTTT
CASRGTPTGELFF
>TRBJ1-4|NA|TRBV4-1|NA
TGCGCCAGCAGCCAAGTTTTGGGGGTAGGAGAAAAACTGTTTTTT
CASSQVLGVGEKLFF
>TRBJ2-7|NA|TRBV5-1|TRBD2
TGCGCCAGCAGTCGGACTAGCGGCTCCTACGAGCAGTACTTC
CASSRTSGSYEQYF
>TRBJ2-6|NA|TRBV5-4|NA
TGTGCCAGCAGCTTAGGGGGGCGAGGGGCCAACGTCCTGACTTTC
CASSLGGRGANVLTF
>TRBJ2-5|NA|TRBV6-2/TRBV6-3|TRBD2
TGTGCCAGCAGTTACTCGGGGGGGAAGACCCAGTACTTC
CASSYSGGKTQYF
>TRBJ1-5|NA|TRBV29-1|NA
TGCAGCGTTGAGAGCCAGGGGCAGCCCCAGCATTTT
CSVESQGQPQHF
>TRBJ1-1|NA|TRBV7-9|TRBD1
TGTGCCAGCAGCTTAGCCACAGGGGGCGCGATGAACACTGAAGCTTTCTTT
CASSLATGGAMNTEAFF
>TRBJ2-1|NA|TRBV7-3|NA
TGTGCCAGCAGCCGTGACAGGAGCTCCTACAATGAGCAGTTCTTC
CASSRDRSSYNEQFF
>TRBJ2-3|NA|TRBV30|TRBD2
TGTGCCTGGAGTTTCGGGGGGACGACAGATACGCAGTATTTT
CAWSFGGTTDTQYF
>TRBJ2-2|once|TRBV5-1|NA
TGCGCCAGCAGCTTGTCATCCCTCCCGCTGAACACCGGGGAGCTGTTTTTT
CASSLSSLPLNTGELFF
>TRBJ2-1|NA|TRBV5-1|NA
TGCGCCAGCAGCTACCCACCCCGGACAGTCTACAATGAGCAGTTCTTC
CASSYPPRTVYNEQFF
>TRBJ1-2|NA|TRBV27|TRBD1
TGTGCCAGCAGTTTCGGACAGGGTCTTTATGGCTACACCTTC
CASSFGQGLYGYTF
>TRBJ1-1|NA|TRBV4-2|NA
TGTGCCAGCAGCCCAAGATATCGGGAGGGGAACACTGAAGCTTTCTTT
CASSPRYREGNTEAFF